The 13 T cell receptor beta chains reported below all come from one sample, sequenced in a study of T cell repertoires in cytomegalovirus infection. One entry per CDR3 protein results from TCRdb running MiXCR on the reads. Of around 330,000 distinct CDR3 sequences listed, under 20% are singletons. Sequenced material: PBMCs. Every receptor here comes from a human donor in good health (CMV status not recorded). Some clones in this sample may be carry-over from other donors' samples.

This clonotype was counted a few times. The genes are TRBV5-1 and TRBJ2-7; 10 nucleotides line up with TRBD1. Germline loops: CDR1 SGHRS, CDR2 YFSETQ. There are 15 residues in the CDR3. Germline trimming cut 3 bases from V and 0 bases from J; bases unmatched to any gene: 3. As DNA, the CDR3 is TGCGCCAGCAGCTCCGGGACAGGGGACTCCTACGAGCAGTACTTC. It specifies CASSSGTGDSYEQYF.

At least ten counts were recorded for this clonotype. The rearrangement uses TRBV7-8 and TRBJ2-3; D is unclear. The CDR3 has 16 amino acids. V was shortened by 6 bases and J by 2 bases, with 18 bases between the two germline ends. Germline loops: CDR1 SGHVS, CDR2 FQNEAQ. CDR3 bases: TGTGCCAGCAGTCACACGCGTCGGGTCGCCACAGATACGCAGTATTTT. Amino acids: CASSHTRRVATDTQYF.

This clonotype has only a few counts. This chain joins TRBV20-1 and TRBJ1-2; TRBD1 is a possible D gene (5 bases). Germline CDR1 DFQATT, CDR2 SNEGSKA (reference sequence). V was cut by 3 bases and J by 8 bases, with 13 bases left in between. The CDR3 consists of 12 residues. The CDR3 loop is CSASLQGAGYTF. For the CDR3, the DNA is TGCAGTGCTAGTCTCCAGGGAGCGGGCTACACCTTC.

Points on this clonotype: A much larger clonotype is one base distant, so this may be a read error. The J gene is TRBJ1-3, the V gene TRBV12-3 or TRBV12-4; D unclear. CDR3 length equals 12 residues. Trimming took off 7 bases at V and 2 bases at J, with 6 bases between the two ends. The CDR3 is CASTPPGNTIYF. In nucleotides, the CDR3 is TGTGCCAGCACCCCCCCTGGAAACACCATATATTTT.

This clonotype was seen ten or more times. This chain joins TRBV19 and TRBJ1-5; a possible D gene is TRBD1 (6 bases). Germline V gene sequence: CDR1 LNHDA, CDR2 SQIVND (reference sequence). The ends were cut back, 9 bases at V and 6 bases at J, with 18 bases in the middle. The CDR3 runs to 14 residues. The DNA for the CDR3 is TGTGCCAGCCGTGGGGGGCTGGAATCTCAGCCCCAGCATTTT. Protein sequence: CASRGGLESQPQHF.

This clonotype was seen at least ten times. DNA for the CDR3: TGCGCCAGCAGCCCGGGACTAGCGGGGGGGCTAGCCAAAAACATTCAGTACTTC. Translating it yields CASSPGLAGGLAKNIQYF. V usage is TRBV4-1 and J usage is TRBJ2-4; 16 bases map to TRBD2. V shed 4 bases and J 0 bases; nucleotides not matched to a gene: 3. This CDR3 is 18 amino acids long. Germline V CDR1 and CDR2: MGHRA, YSYEKL.

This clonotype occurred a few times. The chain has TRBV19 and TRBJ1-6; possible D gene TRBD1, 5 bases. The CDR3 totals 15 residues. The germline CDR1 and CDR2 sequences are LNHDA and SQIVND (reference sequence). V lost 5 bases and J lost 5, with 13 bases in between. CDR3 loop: CASSVRQGDNSPLHF. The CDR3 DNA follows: TGTGCCAGTAGTGTCCGGCAAGGGGATAATTCACCCCTCCACTTT.

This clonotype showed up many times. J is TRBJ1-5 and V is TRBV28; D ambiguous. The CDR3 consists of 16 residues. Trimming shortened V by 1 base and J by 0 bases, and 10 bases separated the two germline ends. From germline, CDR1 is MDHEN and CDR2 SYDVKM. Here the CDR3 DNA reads TGTGCCAGCAGTTTATTGTCGACGGGTAGCAATCAGCCCCAGCATTTT. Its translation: CASSLLSTGSNQPQHF.

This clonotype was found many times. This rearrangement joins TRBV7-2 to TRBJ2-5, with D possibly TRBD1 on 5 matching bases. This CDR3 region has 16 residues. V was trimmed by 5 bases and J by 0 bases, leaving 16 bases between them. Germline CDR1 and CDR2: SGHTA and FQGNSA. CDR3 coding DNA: TGTGCCAGCAGCCTAGGAAGGGGATTGTACCAAGAGACCCAGTACTTC. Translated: CASSLGRGLYQETQYF.

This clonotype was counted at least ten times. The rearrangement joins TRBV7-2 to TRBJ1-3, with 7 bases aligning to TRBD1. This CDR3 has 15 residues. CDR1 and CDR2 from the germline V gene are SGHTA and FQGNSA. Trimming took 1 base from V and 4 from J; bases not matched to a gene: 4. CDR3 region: CASSLGTGGGNTIYF. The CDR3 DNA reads TGTGCCAGCAGCTTAGGGACAGGCGGCGGAAACACCATATATTTT.

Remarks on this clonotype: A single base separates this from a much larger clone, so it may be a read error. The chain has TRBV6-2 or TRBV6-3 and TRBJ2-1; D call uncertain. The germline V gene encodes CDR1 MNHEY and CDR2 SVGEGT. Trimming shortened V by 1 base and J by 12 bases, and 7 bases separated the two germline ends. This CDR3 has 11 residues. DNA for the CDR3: TGTGCCAGCAGTTACTGGGATGTGCAGTTCTTC. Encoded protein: CASSYWDVQFF.

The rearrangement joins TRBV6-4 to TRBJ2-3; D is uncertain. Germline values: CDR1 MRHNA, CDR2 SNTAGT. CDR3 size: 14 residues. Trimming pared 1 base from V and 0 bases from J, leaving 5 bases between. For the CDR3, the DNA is TGTGCCAGCAGTGACTACCCGAGCACAGATACGCAGTATTTT. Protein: CASSDYPSTDTQYF.

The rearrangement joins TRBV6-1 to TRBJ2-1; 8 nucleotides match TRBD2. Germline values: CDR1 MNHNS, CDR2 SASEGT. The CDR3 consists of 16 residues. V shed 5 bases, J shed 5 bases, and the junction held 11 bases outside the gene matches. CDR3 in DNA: TGTGCCAGCAGTATCGTCCTCAGCGGGGGAAACAATGAGCAGTTCTTC. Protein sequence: CASSIVLSGGNNEQFF.